Below, 25 T cell receptor beta chains from the same sample are listed, as sequenced in a study of blood T cell repertoires in COVID-19. Clones were sequenced by immunoSEQ multiplex PCR, and TCRdb holds only the in-frame ones, with some missing. This sample has hundreds of thousands of clones, with about 85% found just once. The source material was PBMCs or T cells enriched from blood (not recorded which). The receptors come from a woman aged 50 to 60 who had recovered from COVID-19.

The J gene is TRBJ2-1, the V gene TRBV11-3; D possibly corresponds to TRBD2 (6 bases). This CDR3 has 15 residues. From germline, CDR1 is SGHNT and CDR2 YENEEA. The V end was cut by 1 base, the J end by 2 bases, with 9 bases between. CDR3 nucleotide sequence: TGTGCCAGCAGCTTAGGCGGGGTTACCTACAATGAGCAGTTCTTC. Its protein product is CASSLGGVTYNEQFF. Looking up the rest from reference TRBV11-3 and TRBJ2-1 gives the full variable domain: EAGVVQSPRYKIIEKKQPVAFWCNPISGHNTLYWYLQNLGQGPELLIRYENEEAVDDSQLPKDRFSAERLKGVDSTLKIQPAELGDSAVYLCASSLGGVTYNEQFFGPGTRLTVL.

The genes are TRBV6-1 and TRBJ1-1, with 8 bases lining up with TRBD1. The CDR3 has 15 amino acids. CDR1 is MNHNS, CDR2 SASEGT, per germline. V shed 2 bases and J 4 bases; nucleotides not matched to a gene: 6. The DNA of the CDR3 is TGTGCCAGCAGTGAAACCCGGACAGGGAGCACTGAAGCTTTCTTT. Protein product: CASSETRTGSTEAFF.

V usage is TRBV30 and J usage is TRBJ2-5; 9 nucleotides line up with TRBD2. This CDR3 comprises 14 residues. The junction had 5 bases not matched to a gene; V was cut back by 4 bases and J by 2 bases. Germline-derived CDR1 and CDR2 are GTSNPN and SVGIG (reference sequence). The CDR3 loop reads CAWTRLAEQETQYF. CDR3 DNA: TGTGCCTGGACCCGACTAGCGGAACAAGAGACCCAGTACTTC.

V and J are TRBV24-1 and TRBJ1-1, with no clear D. Germline loops: CDR1 KGHDR, CDR2 SFDVKD. V lost 5 bases and J 7 bases, leaving 13 bases between the germline ends. The length of the CDR3 is 13 residues. The CDR3 loop reads CATSAAAGGEAFF. In DNA form, the CDR3 reads TGTGCCACCAGTGCTGCGGCTGGAGGTGAAGCTTTCTTT.

The chain recombines TRBV12-3 or TRBV12-4 with TRBJ1-5, with D possibly being TRBD1 (5 bases). This CDR3 region has 13 residues. V lost 6 bases to trimming and J lost 7 bases, with 13 bases between them. This chain's CDR3 is CASSPTQDQPQHF. The CDR3 DNA reads as TGTGCCAGCAGCCCAACACAGGACCAGCCCCAGCATTTT.

The V and J genes are TRBV6-5 and TRBJ1-1, with a possible D match to TRBD1 (5 bases). CDR3 size: 14 residues. Germline V lookup: CDR1 MNHEY, CDR2 SVGAGI. Trimming removed 6 bases from V and 7 bases from J, with 18 bases in between. Here the CDR3 reads CASRRVGGIGEAFF. CDR3 nucleotide sequence: TGTGCCAGCAGGCGGGTCGGGGGGATCGGTGAAGCTTTCTTT.

The chain recombines TRBV7-2 with TRBJ2-7; 9 bases are a match to TRBD2. The CDR3 covers 15 residues. V shed 4 bases, J shed 0 bases, and the junction held 4 bases outside the gene matches. Germline lookup yields CDR1 SGHTA and CDR2 FQGNSA. The CDR3 DNA follows: TGTGCCAGCAGCTCATGGACTAGCGACTCCTACGAGCAGTACTTC. It specifies CASSSWTSDSYEQYF.

The rearrangement uses TRBV2 and TRBJ2-7; D is perhaps TRBD1 (6 bases). The V gene's germline CDR1 is SNHLY and CDR2 FYNNEI. The length of the CDR3 is 13 residues. V was cut by 9 bases and J by 0 bases, with 12 bases left in between. The CDR3 loop reads CARGGDNSYEQYF. CDR3 DNA sequence: TGTGCCAGGGGTGGGGACAACTCCTACGAGCAGTACTTC. Full variable domain (remainder filled in from reference TRBV2 and TRBJ2-7): EPEVTQTPSHQVTQMGQEVILRCVPISNHLYFYWYRQILGQKVEFLVSFYNNEISEKSEIFDDQFSVERPDGSNFTLKIRSTKLEDSAMYFCARGGDNSYEQYFGPGTRLTVT.

This clone was seen just once. This chain uses TRBV19 with TRBJ2-2; 7 bases map to TRBD1. The CDR3 is made up of 15 amino acids. The germline CDR1 and CDR2 sequences are LNHDA and SQIVND (reference sequence). Germline trimming cut 7 bases from V and 4 bases from J; bases unmatched to any gene: 9. The CDR3 sequence: CASTPGAGGTGELFF. CDR3 DNA: TGTGCCAGTACCCCTGGGGCAGGGGGCACCGGGGAGCTGTTTTTT.

This clone has a handful of counts. The V gene is TRBV11-2, the J gene TRBJ2-7; D might be TRBD1 (6 bases). The germline V gene encodes CDR1 SGHAT and CDR2 FQNNGV. The CDR3 runs 15 residues. V lost 1 base and J lost 3, with 13 bases in between. CDR3 sequence: CASSLGDRSFYEQYF. The CDR3 DNA follows: TGTGCCAGCAGCTTAGGTGACAGGAGTTTCTACGAGCAGTACTTC.

The V and J genes are TRBV27 and TRBJ1-4, with D possibly being TRBD1 (6 bases). CDR3 length equals 16 residues. The V gene lost 6 bases and the J gene lost 2 bases, with 16 bases spanning the gap. Germline CDR1 and CDR2: MNHEY and SMNVEV (reference sequence). The CDR3 spells CASRDQQGATNEKLFF. The CDR3 nucleotides are TGTGCCAGCAGAGACCAACAGGGTGCGACTAATGAAAAACTGTTTTTT.

The chain carries TRBV2 and TRBJ1-1; D unclear. Germline loops: CDR1 SNHLY, CDR2 FYNNEI. The ends were cut back, 4 bases at V and 4 bases at J, with 10 bases in the middle. The CDR3 has 13 amino acids. The CDR3 spells CASSGLRGTEAFF. The CDR3 DNA is TGTGCCAGCAGTGGTTTGCGGGGCACTGAAGCTTTCTTT.

The rearrangement uses TRBV6-5 and TRBJ2-7; 9 bases map to TRBD1. V lost 6 bases, J lost 4 bases, and 7 bases stayed unmatched. Per germline, CDR1 MNHEY and CDR2 SVGAGI. The CDR3 is made up of 14 amino acids. CDR3 sequence: CASSPGTGSYEQYF. CDR3 nucleotides: TGTGCCAGCAGCCCGGGGACAGGGTCTTACGAGCAGTACTTC.

The rearrangement links TRBV5-6 to TRBJ2-3; 8 positions match TRBD2. Germline V CDR1 and CDR2: SGHDT, YYEEEE. The CDR3 sequence is 14 residues long. V trimming: 4 bases; J trimming: 4 bases; junction bases outside the gene matches: 5. The CDR3 spells CASSIGLAPDTQYF. CDR3 DNA sequence: TGTGCCAGCAGCATAGGACTAGCACCAGATACGCAGTATTTT.

This chain connects TRBV4-2 to TRBJ1-2; 7 bases fit TRBD1. V trimming: 5 bases; J trimming: 2 bases; junction bases outside the gene matches: 5. Germline CDR1 LGHNA, CDR2 YNFKEQ. The CDR3 contains 14 residues. CDR3 bases: TGTGCCAGCAGCGGACCACAGGGGAACTATGGCTACACCTTC. It translates to CASSGPQGNYGYTF.

The rearrangement joins TRBV3-1 (or the pseudogene TRBV3-2) to TRBJ2-1; the D gene is possibly TRBD2 (5 bases). This CDR3 is built from 12 residues. Germline CDR1 is LGHDT and CDR2 is YNNKEL (reference sequence). With 1 base removed from V and 11 bases from J, the gap between germline ends came to 9 bases. The CDR3 loop is CASSQGPGKQFF. The CDR3 region has the DNA TGTGCCAGCAGCCAAGGCCCGGGAAAGCAGTTCTTC.

The chain joins TRBV6-5 to TRBJ2-2; 7 nucleotides match TRBD1. The germline CDR1 and CDR2 sequences are MNHEY and SVGAGI. Trimming cost V 6 bases and J 1 base; bases outside gene matches: 5. The CDR3 spans 15 residues. CDR3 DNA: TGTGCCAGCAGCAACGACAGGGAGAACACCGGGGAGCTGTTTTTT. Its protein product is CASSNDRENTGELFF.

The genes are TRBV6-5 and TRBJ2-1; 14 bases fit TRBD2. V trimming: 6 bases; J trimming: 5 bases; junction bases outside the gene matches: 3. The CDR3 loop spans 15 amino acids. In germline, CDR1 is MNHEY, CDR2 SVGAGI. Here the CDR3 reads CASSGTSGRDNEQFF. The CDR3 region has the DNA TGTGCCAGCAGCGGGACTAGCGGGAGAGACAATGAGCAGTTCTTC.

V gene TRBV10-3 combines with J gene TRBJ2-7; D is perhaps TRBD1 (6 bases). The CDR3 has 15 residues. The V and J ends lost 2 bases and 1 base respectively, with 12 bases between them. CDR1 and CDR2 from the germline V gene are ENHRY and SYGVKD. DNA for the CDR3: TGTGCCATCAGTGAGCGGTCAGGGGTTTCCTACGAGCAGTACTTC. This encodes CAISERSGVSYEQYF.

The chain combines TRBV9 with TRBJ2-3; D may be TRBD2 (5 bases). The CDR3 sequence is 15 residues long. The V end lost 1 base, the J end lost 0 bases, and 9 bases lay between the germline ends. From germline, CDR1 is SGDLS and CDR2 YYNGEE. DNA of the CDR3: TGTGCCAGCAGCGTAAGTAGCGTAAGCACAGATACGCAGTATTTT. It codes for CASSVSSVSTDTQYF.

The chain employs TRBV21-1 and TRBJ1-5. TRBV21-1 is a pseudogene locus. This CDR3 comprises 14 residues. CDR3 bases: TGTGCCAGCAGCTCCCGGGATAGCAATCAGCCCCAGCATTTT. This codes for CASSSRDSNQPQHF.

The V call is TRBV11-3, the J call TRBJ2-1; the D gene is possibly TRBD2 (6 bases). The CDR3 length is 14 residues. Germline V gene lookup returns CDR1 SGHNT and CDR2 YENEEA. V was clipped by 5 bases and J by 9 bases, with 17 bases between them. The CDR3 nucleotides read TGTGCCAGCAGCCACACCACCACTAGCTTTGAGCAGTTCTTC. It encodes CASSHTTTSFEQFF.

The chain combines TRBV7-9 with TRBJ1-4, with 10 bases aligning to TRBD1. Germline trimming cut 3 bases from V and 4 bases from J; bases unmatched to any gene: 5. CDR1 is SEHNR and CDR2 is FQNEAQ in the germline V gene (reference sequence). The CDR3 runs to 16 residues. The DNA for the CDR3 is TGTGCCAGCAGCTTGACAGGGGGCTATTATAATGAAAAACTGTTTTTT. This encodes CASSLTGGYYNEKLFF.

This chain connects TRBV9 to TRBJ2-5, with 12 bases lining up with TRBD2. CDR3 length: 16 residues. V shed 5 bases and J 1 base; nucleotides not matched to a gene: 6. Looked up from germline, CDR1 is SGDLS and CDR2 is YYNGEE. For the CDR3, the DNA is TGTGCCAGCAGTACATCTAGCGGGAGGGCCCAAGAGACCCAGTACTTC. Its protein product is CASSTSSGRAQETQYF.

CDR3 in amino acids: CASSERGTGMVEAFF. The CDR3 DNA sequence: TGTGCCAGCAGTGAAAGGGGGACAGGGATGGTTGAAGCTTTCTTT. The chain links TRBV2 to TRBJ1-1; TRBD1 agrees at 9 bases. From germline, CDR1 is SNHLY and CDR2 FYNNEI. This CDR3 region has 15 residues. Trimming removed 2 bases from V and 7 bases from J; junction bases left unmatched: 8.